Included here is one T cell receptor (beta chain) sequence, with context. Its matching antigen is unknown. This sample is drawn from a study of shared clonotypes between healthy human individuals. Study conclusions and caveats: The genetic and exposure-history diversity represented was limited by few donors. Among donors, clonotype sharing was expected to be affected by sequencing depth. Generation probabilities of non-shared clonotypes were lower (relative to those shared by all four donors).

Sequencing used immunoSEQ multiplex PCR; TCRdb keeps in-frame clones, though not all of them. The table includes approximately 2,000,000 clones, just over 90% detected once. The germline V gene has CDR1 MNHEY and CDR2 SMNVEV (reference sequence). V gave up 7 bases and J gave up 4 bases, with 16 bases separating them. The CDR3 covers 14 residues. Positively selected for CCR7, the CD45RO-negative cells used as naive CD8 cells excluded terminally differentiated effector memory CD45RA+ cells. The chain joins TRBV27 to TRBJ1-2; TRBD1 might be the D (5 bases). The specimen was naive CD8+ T cells from PBMCs. This receptor was obtained from a man between 18 and 35 years old in good health. Some clones in this sample may be carry-over from other donors' samples. The DNA for the CDR3 is TGTGCCAGCACCACCTTCGGGGGGGTCTATGGCTACACCTTC. Protein sequence: CASTTFGGVYGYTF.